This T cell receptor beta chain originates from a study of blood T cell repertoires in COVID-19 (TCRdb year 2020). In terms of the full investigation: The collaborator samples originated in the United States, Italy and Spain and spanned the acute and convalescent phases of COVID-19. Subjects who had been exposed to COVID-19, were actively infected with it, or had recovered from it provided the deeply sampled blood TCRbeta repertoires that made up the dataset. The prospective study material was composed of cDNA or gDNA derived from T cells, B-cell-depleted T cells, or PBMCs. Sample metadata almost always included a de-identified subject ID, COVID-19 status, age in years and sex. The repertoires were released in a freely available public database meant as a resource for research on the immune response to SARS-CoV-2. Where HLA class I and class II types were available, the types were taken from metadata supplied by the sample provider, not from assay-based typing. Samples were obtained from the ongoing ImmuneRACE study (first 160 participants) and from 1,000 to 1,500 subjects provided by 6 global collaborators.

Study-wide findings and limitations: The quantity of clinical and demographic metadata differed by source and by participant and was supplied without curation.

The immunoSEQ Assay, a bias-controlled multiplex PCR, was used to amplify TCRbeta CDR3 regions from genomic DNA. From the authors' description of their analysis: Within the assay, amplification of reference gene primers was used to estimate how many nucleated cells each sample contained. To quantify the absolute abundance of each unique TCRbeta CDR3 rearrangement, sequence reads were collapsed and filtered. Productive Simpson clonality was computed per sample as the square root of Simpson's diversity index over productive rearrangements. TCRdb mirrors the immuneACCESS table, restricted to in-frame sequences. Some clones are absent from its copies; in checked studies, under half trace to an unresolved V gene, and the reason for the others is unknown. The DNA was the basis for D and trimming; V, J and clone size are from that table. The sample table contains 150,000 to 200,000 clones; only one count was recorded for around 92% of them. The top ten hold around 3% of the sample.

Whole blood was collected in K2EDTA tubes by collaborating institutions according to the institutions' own protocols. For TCRbeta analysis, collaborator samples were shipped as frozen whole blood, as isolated PBMCs, or as DNA extracted from either sample type. Comments on this clone: Its specific antigen is unknown. No much larger clone exists at a distance of one base, and base qualities are not known.

Relative to germline, V is 0 bases shorter and J is 10 bases shorter, with 19 bases between their ends. The CDR3 runs 16 amino acids, cysteine and phenylalanine included. The read is trimmed to its CDR3 DNA, 48 bases read in frame from base 1. The germline V gene supplies CDR1 MGHRA and CDR2 YSYEKL. Recombination connected TRBV4-1 to TRBJ2-1; TRBD2 is possibly the D segment (5 matching bases). The sample was peripheral blood. This receptor was obtained from a man aged 55 to 70 with acute or convalescent COVID-19. In nucleotides, the sequence is TGCGCCAGCAGCCAAGACTCAGTTCTGACGGGAATAGAGCAGTTCTTC. It encodes CASSQDSVLTGIEQFF.